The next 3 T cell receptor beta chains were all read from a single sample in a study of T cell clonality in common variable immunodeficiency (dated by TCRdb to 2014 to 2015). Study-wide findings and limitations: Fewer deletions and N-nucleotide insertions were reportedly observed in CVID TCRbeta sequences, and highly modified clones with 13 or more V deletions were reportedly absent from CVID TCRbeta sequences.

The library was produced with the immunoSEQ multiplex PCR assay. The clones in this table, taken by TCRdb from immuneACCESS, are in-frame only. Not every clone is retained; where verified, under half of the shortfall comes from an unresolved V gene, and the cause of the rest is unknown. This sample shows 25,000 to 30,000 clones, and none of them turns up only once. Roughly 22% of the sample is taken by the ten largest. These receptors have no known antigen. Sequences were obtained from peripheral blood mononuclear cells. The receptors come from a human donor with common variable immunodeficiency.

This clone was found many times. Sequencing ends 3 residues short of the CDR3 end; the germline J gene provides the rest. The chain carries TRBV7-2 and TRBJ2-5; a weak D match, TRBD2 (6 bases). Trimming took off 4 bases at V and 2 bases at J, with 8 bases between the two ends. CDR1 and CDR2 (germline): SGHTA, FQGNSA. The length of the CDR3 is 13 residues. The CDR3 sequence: CASSSGVQETQYF. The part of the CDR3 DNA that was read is TGTGCCAGCAGCTCGGGGGTACAAGAGACC.

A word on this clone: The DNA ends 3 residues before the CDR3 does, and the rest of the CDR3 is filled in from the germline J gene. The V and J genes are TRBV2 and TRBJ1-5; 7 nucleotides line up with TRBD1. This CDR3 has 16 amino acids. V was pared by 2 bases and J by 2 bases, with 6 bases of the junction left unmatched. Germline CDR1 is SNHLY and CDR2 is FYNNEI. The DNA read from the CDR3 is TGTGCCAGCAGTGAAAGGGGGCCCTGGGGCAATCAGCCC. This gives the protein CASSERGPWGNQP. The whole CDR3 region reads CASSERGPWGNQPQHF.

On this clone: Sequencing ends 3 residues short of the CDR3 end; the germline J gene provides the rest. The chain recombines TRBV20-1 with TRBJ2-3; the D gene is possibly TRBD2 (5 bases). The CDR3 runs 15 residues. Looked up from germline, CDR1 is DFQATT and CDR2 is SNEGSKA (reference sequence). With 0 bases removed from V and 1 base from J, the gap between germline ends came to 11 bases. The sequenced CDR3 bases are TGCAGTGCTAGAGACCCCGGGGAACGCACAGATACG. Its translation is CSARDPGERTDT. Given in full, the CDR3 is CSARDPGERTDTQYF.